This entry lists 21 T cell receptor beta chains sequenced from one sample in a study of shared clonotypes between healthy human individuals. Sequencing was performed with immunoSEQ multiplex PCR; in TCRdb, only in-frame clones are kept and a portion is missing. The sample contains under 1,100,000 clones, about 77% of which appear only once. Sequencing used memory CD4+ T cells sorted from blood. Subset reported: CD45RA-negative fraction. These receptors were collected from a young man in good health.

V gene TRBV28 combines with J gene TRBJ1-1; TRBD1 aligns across 10 bases. The length of the CDR3 is 14 residues. Germline V gene lookup returns CDR1 MDHEN and CDR2 SYDVKM. V trimming: 4 bases; J trimming: 4 bases; junction bases outside the gene matches: 3. CDR3 protein: CASSSWTGGTEAFF. CDR3 coding DNA: TGTGCCAGCAGTTCCTGGACAGGGGGCACTGAAGCTTTCTTT. The whole variable domain, filled in from reference TRBV28 and TRBJ1-1, reads DVKVTQSSRYLVKRTGEKVFLECVQDMDHENMFWYRQDPGLGLRLIYFSYDVKMKEKGDIPEGYSVSREKKERFSLILESASTNQTSMYLCASSSWTGGTEAFFGQGTRLTVV.

The V gene is TRBV7-8, the J gene TRBJ2-7; 7 nucleotides match TRBD2. The CDR3 consists of 13 residues. Per the germline V gene, CDR1 is SGHVS and CDR2 is FQNEAQ. Trimming removed 3 bases from V and 6 bases from J; junction bases left unmatched: 5. The DNA for the CDR3 is TGTGCCAGCAGCTTTGGGGGGGTCGGCGAGCAGTACTTC. Its translation: CASSFGGVGEQYF.

The genes are TRBV18 and TRBJ1-6, with D perhaps TRBD1 (6 bases). The CDR3 covers 15 residues. V dropped 3 bases and J dropped 5 bases, with 11 bases sitting between them. Germline CDR1 is KGHSH and CDR2 is LQKENI. CDR3 nucleotide sequence: TGTGCCAGCTCACCCGAGGACAGTGATAATTCACCCCTCCACTTT. This gives the protein CASSPEDSDNSPLHF.

This chain connects TRBV15 to TRBJ2-5, with D unclear. Trimming shortened V by 0 bases and J by 5 bases, and 19 bases separated the two germline ends. Germline V gene data show CDR1 as LNHNV and CDR2 as YYDKDF (reference sequence). CDR3 size: 17 residues. The CDR3 coding sequence is TGTGCCACCAGCAGAGATTTGGGCCGGGTGGCTCTGGAGACCCAGTACTTC. This sequence encodes CATSRDLGRVALETQYF.

The gene calls are TRBV28 and TRBJ1-2; TRBD1 aligns across 7 bases. V lost 5 bases and J lost 7; bases outside the gene matches: 4. Per germline, CDR1 MDHEN and CDR2 SYDVKM. The CDR3 has 12 residues. The CDR3 is CASSPKGAGYTF. CDR3 sequence (DNA): TGTGCCAGCAGTCCCAAGGGGGCTGGCTACACCTTC.

The rearrangement links TRBV29-1 to TRBJ1-1, with D perhaps TRBD1 (5 bases). V was clipped by 4 bases and J by 1 base, with 13 bases between them. The germline V gene has CDR1 SQVTM and CDR2 ANQGSEA. This CDR3 region has 14 residues. CDR3 nucleotide sequence: TGCAGCGTTGCCGGGAATAGGGGGAACACTGAAGCTTTCTTT. It is translated as CSVAGNRGNTEAFF.

Remarks on this clone: Distinct nucleotide sequences in the sample also encode this CDR3. CDR3 bases: TGTGCCAGCAGCTTAGTGGCGGGAACCTACGAGCAGTACTTC. It is translated as CASSLVAGTYEQYF. This rearrangement joins TRBV11-2 to TRBJ2-7, with TRBD2 as a possible D gene (6 bases). There are 14 residues in the CDR3. Germline CDR1 is SGHAT and CDR2 is FQNNGV. Trimming took off 1 base at V and 2 bases at J, with 9 bases between the two ends. Supplemented by reference TRBV11-2 and TRBJ2-7, the full variable domain reads EAGVAQSPRYKIIEKRQSVAFWCNPISGHATLYWYQQILGQGPKLLIQFQNNGVVDDSQLPKDRFSAERLKGVDSTLKIQPAKLEDSAVYLCASSLVAGTYEQYFGPGTRLTVT.

V gene TRBV9 combines with J gene TRBJ2-1; perhaps TRBD1 as D (5 bases). V lost 0 bases and J lost 9, with 13 bases in between. The germline V gene has CDR1 SGDLS and CDR2 YYNGEE. The CDR3 runs 14 residues. The chain's CDR3 is CASSVDARAIEQFF. DNA of the CDR3: TGTGCCAGCAGCGTAGACGCCAGGGCCATTGAGCAGTTCTTC.

This clone was detected many times. Different DNA sequences within this sample yield the same CDR3. Here the CDR3 DNA reads TGTGCCAGCAGTGTTCAGGTGAACACTGAAGCTTTCTTT. As protein: CASSVQVNTEAFF. V is TRBV6-1 and J is TRBJ1-1; D is ambiguous. Germline CDR1 is MNHNS and CDR2 is SASEGT. Between the trimmed V and J ends, which lost 4 bases and 0 bases, there was a span of 6 bases. The length of the CDR3 is 13 residues.

This chain uses TRBV29-1 with TRBJ2-5; 10 bases are shared with TRBD1. The V and J ends lost 0 bases and 7 bases, in that order; junction bases with no gene match: 5. The CDR3 is 14 amino acids. Germline lookup yields CDR1 SQVTM and CDR2 ANQGSEA. The CDR3 loop reads CSVEDGTGVRTQYF. CDR3 DNA: TGCAGCGTTGAAGATGGGACAGGGGTACGGACCCAGTACTTC.

This clone occurred once. V is TRBV2 and J is TRBJ1-2; D possibly corresponds to TRBD1 (5 bases). The CDR3 has 13 amino acids. CDR1 and CDR2 from the germline V gene are SNHLY and FYNNEI. V lost 8 bases, J lost 2 bases, and 12 bases lay in between. The CDR3 DNA is TGTGCCAGCGGAAACGGGGGGAACTATGGCTACACCTTC. It specifies CASGNGGNYGYTF. The variable domain in full, with the rest retrieved from reference TRBV2 and TRBJ1-2, is EPEVTQTPSHQVTQMGQEVILRCVPISNHLYFYWYRQILGQKVEFLVSFYNNEISEKSEIFDDQFSVERPDGSNFTLKIRSTKLEDSAMYFCASGNGGNYGYTFGSGTRLTVV.

The rearrangement uses TRBV6-1 and TRBJ1-4; 7 bases are shared with TRBD1. CDR1 and CDR2 (germline): MNHNS, SASEGT. The CDR3 totals 13 residues. Trimming at V came to 7 bases and at J to 8 bases, leaving 7 bases not matched to a gene. The CDR3 nucleotides are TGTGCCAGCAAATCAGGGGGAAGCGAAAAACTGTTTTTT. Translating gives CASKSGGSEKLFF.

The rearrangement joins TRBV5-1 to TRBJ2-3; maybe TRBD1 (6 bases). There are 15 residues in the CDR3. Germline V gene data show CDR1 as SGHRS and CDR2 as YFSETQ. The ends were cut back, 3 bases at V and 0 bases at J, with 11 bases in the middle. The CDR3 here is CASSSQGGSTDTQYF. DNA for the CDR3: TGCGCCAGCAGCTCCCAAGGGGGTAGCACAGATACGCAGTATTTT. Supplemented by reference TRBV5-1 and TRBJ2-3, the full variable domain reads KAGVTQTPRYLIKTRGQQVTLSCSPISGHRSVSWYQQTPGQGLQFLFEYFSETQRNKGNFPGRFSGRQFSNSRSEMNVSTLELGDSALYLCASSSQGGSTDTQYFGPGTRLTVL.

The rearrangement uses TRBV18 and TRBJ1-1; D might be TRBD1 (6 bases). Germline V lookup: CDR1 KGHSH, CDR2 LQKENI. The CDR3 sequence is 13 residues long. Trimming cost V 7 bases and J 4 bases, with 13 bases left between them. CDR3 sequence: CASYNRAGTEAFF. In nucleotides, the CDR3 is TGTGCCAGCTATAACAGGGCTGGCACTGAAGCTTTCTTT. Full variable domain (outside the CDR3, taken from reference TRBV18 and TRBJ1-1): NAGVMQNPRHLVRRRGQEARLRCSPMKGHSHVYWYRQLPEEGLKFMVYLQKENIIDESGMPKERFSAEFPKEGPSILRIQQVVRGDSAAYFCASYNRAGTEAFFGQGTRLTVV.

The chain uses TRBV28 and TRBJ1-2, with D possibly matching TRBD1 (5 bases). Trimming cost V 7 bases and J 3 bases, with 12 bases left between them. CDR3 length: 13 residues. In germline, CDR1 is MDHEN, CDR2 SYDVKM. The chain's CDR3 is CASKAGQDYGYTF. The CDR3 bases are TGTGCCAGCAAGGCAGGGCAGGACTATGGCTACACCTTC.

This clone was seen once. The J gene is TRBJ2-1, the V gene TRBV7-6; D might be TRBD2 (6 bases). The germline V gene has CDR1 SGHVS and CDR2 FNYEAQ. Deletions cut 7 bases from V and 0 bases from J, with 16 bases between. The CDR3 length is 16 residues. The CDR3 DNA sequence: TGTGCCAGCACCAACCGGGGGACCAGCTCCTACAATGAGCAGTTCTTC. Protein product: CASTNRGTSSYNEQFF. Variable domain in full (rest from reference TRBV7-6 and TRBJ2-1): GAGVSQSPRYKVTKRGQDVALRCDPISGHVSLYWYRQALGQGPEFLTYFNYEAQQDKSGLPNDRFSAERPEGSISTLTIQRTEQRDSAMYRCASTNRGTSSYNEQFFGPGTRLTVL.

This chain joins TRBV14 and TRBJ1-1; D remains ambiguous. Trimming shortened V by 3 bases and J by 8 bases, and 10 bases separated the two germline ends. CDR1 is SGHDN and CDR2 is FVKESK in the germline V gene. The CDR3 is 12 residues long. CDR3 DNA sequence: TGTGCCAGCAGCCAGGGCGGACTAGAAGCTTTCTTT. This gives the protein CASSQGGLEAFF.

This chain connects TRBV30 to TRBJ2-1, with TRBD1 matching over 12 bases. J gave up 9 bases and V 5 bases, and 8 bases lay outside the gene matches. The length of the CDR3 is 14 residues. Germline CDR1 is GTSNPN and CDR2 is SVGIG (reference sequence). CDR3: CAWGKGQGAGEQFF. Written as DNA, the CDR3 is TGTGCCTGGGGTAAGGGACAGGGGGCCGGTGAGCAGTTCTTC.

Concerning this clone: The sample has other DNA sequences that encode this CDR3 too. The chain joins TRBV6-1 to TRBJ2-5; 9 bases line up with TRBD1. The V gene's germline CDR1 is MNHNS and CDR2 SASEGT. There are 15 residues in the CDR3. Trimming cost V 6 bases and J 0 bases; bases outside gene matches: 5. The CDR3 protein is CASSEGQGYQETQYF. CDR3 DNA sequence: TGTGCCAGCAGCGAGGGACAGGGCTACCAAGAGACCCAGTACTTC.

In its sample, this clone was seen a few times. The V gene is TRBV5-1, the J gene TRBJ2-1; 15 nucleotides line up with TRBD2. Trimming took 2 bases from V and 0 from J; bases not matched to a gene: 3. Germline V gene data show CDR1 as SGHRS and CDR2 as YFSETQ. This CDR3 has 18 amino acids. The CDR3 is CASSFGTSGRSSYNEQFF. The CDR3 DNA reads as TGCGCCAGCAGCTTTGGGACTAGCGGGAGGAGCTCCTACAATGAGCAGTTCTTC.

The V gene is TRBV5-1, the J gene TRBJ2-1; D assignment may be TRBD1 or TRBD2 (6 bases each). Germline V gene data show CDR1 as SGHRS and CDR2 as YFSETQ. This CDR3 comprises 14 residues. The V end was cut by 0 bases, the J end by 7 bases, with 11 bases between. In DNA, the CDR3 is TGCGCCAGCAGCTTGGCCCAGGGGAGGAATGAGCAGTTCTTC. It yields the protein CASSLAQGRNEQFF.